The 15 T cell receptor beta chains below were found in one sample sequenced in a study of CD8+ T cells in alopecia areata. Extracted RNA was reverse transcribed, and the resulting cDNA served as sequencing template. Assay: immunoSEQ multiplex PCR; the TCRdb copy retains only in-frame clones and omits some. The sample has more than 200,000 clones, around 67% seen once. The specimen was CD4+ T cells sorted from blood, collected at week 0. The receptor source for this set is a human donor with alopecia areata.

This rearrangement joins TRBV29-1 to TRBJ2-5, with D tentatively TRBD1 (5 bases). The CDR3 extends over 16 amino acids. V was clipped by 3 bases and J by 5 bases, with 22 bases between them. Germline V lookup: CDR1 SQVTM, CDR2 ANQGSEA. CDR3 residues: CSVELPGIQGWETQYF. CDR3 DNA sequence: TGCAGCGTTGAGCTTCCCGGTATTCAGGGTTGGGAGACCCAGTACTTC.

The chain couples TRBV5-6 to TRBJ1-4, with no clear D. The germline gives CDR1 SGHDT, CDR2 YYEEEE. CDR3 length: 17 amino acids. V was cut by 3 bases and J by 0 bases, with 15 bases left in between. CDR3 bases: TGTGCCAGCAGCTCCACGAGATGGGGAGCAACTAATGAAAAACTGTTTTTT. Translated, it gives CASSSTRWGATNEKLFF. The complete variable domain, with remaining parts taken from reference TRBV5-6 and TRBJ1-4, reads DAGVTQSPTHLIKTRGQQVTLRCSPKSGHDTVSWYQQALGQGPQFIFQYYEEEERQRGNFPDRFSGHQFPNYSSELNVNALLLGDSALYLCASSSTRWGATNEKLFFGSGTQLSVL.

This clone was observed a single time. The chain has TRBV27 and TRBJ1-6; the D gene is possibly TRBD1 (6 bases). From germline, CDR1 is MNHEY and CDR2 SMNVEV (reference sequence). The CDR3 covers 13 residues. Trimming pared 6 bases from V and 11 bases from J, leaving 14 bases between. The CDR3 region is CASRDTGSPPLHF. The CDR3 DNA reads TGTGCCAGCAGGGATACAGGGAGTCCACCCCTCCACTTT.

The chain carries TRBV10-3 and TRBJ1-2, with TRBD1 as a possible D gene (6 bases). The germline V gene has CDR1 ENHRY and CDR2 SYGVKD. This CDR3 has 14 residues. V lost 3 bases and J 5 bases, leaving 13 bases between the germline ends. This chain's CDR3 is CAISDRTVGYGYTF. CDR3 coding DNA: TGTGCCATCAGTGACCGGACAGTGGGTTATGGCTACACCTTC.

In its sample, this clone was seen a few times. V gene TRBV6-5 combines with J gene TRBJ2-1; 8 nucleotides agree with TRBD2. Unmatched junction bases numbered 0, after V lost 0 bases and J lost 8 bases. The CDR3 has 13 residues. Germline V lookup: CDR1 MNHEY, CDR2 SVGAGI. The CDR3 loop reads CASSYSTSDEQFF. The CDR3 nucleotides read TGTGCCAGCAGTTACTCGACTAGCGATGAGCAGTTCTTC.

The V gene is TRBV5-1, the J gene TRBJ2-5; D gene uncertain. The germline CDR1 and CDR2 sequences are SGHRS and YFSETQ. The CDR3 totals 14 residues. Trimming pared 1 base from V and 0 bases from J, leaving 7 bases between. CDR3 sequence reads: CASSLNFYQETQYF. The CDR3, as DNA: TGCGCCAGCAGCTTGAATTTTTACCAAGAGACCCAGTACTTC. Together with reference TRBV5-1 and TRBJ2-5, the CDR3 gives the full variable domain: KAGVTQTPRYLIKTRGQQVTLSCSPISGHRSVSWYQQTPGQGLQFLFEYFSETQRNKGNFPGRFSGRQFSNSRSEMNVSTLELGDSALYLCASSLNFYQETQYFGPGTRLLVL.

DNA of the CDR3: TGTGCCAGCAGCTTACGGGGCCAAGAGACCCAGTACTTC. It encodes CASSLRGQETQYF. This chain connects TRBV5-4 to TRBJ2-5; maybe TRBD2 (5 bases). The CDR3 has 13 residues. Germline V CDR1 and CDR2: SGHNT, YYREEE (reference sequence). Trimming stripped 2 bases from V and 1 base from J, with 6 bases between.

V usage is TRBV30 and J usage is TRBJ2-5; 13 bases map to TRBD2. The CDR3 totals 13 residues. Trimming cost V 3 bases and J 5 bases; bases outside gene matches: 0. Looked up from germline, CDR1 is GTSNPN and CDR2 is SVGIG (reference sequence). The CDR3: CAWRTSGGETQYF. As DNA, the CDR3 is TGTGCCTGGAGGACTAGCGGGGGGGAGACCCAGTACTTC.

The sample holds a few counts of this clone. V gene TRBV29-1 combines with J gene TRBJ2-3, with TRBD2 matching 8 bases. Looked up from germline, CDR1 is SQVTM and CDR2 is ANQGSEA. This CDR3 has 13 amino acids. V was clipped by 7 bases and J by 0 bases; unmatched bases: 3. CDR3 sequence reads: CSGAGGSTDTQYF. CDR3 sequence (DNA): TGCAGCGGCGCGGGGGGTAGCACAGATACGCAGTATTTT.

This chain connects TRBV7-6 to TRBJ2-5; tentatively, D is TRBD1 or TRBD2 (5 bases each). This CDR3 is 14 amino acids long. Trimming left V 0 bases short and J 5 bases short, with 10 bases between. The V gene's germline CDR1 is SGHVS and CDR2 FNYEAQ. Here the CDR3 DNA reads TGTGCCAGCAGCTTAGCGCTCAGGGAGGAGACCCAGTACTTC. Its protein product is CASSLALREETQYF.

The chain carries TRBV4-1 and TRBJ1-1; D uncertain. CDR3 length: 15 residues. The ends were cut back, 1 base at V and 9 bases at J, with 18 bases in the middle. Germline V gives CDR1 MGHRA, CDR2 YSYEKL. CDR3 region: CASSQVTGLSRQAFF. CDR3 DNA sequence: TGCGCCAGCAGCCAAGTTACCGGCCTGAGCCGGCAAGCTTTCTTT.

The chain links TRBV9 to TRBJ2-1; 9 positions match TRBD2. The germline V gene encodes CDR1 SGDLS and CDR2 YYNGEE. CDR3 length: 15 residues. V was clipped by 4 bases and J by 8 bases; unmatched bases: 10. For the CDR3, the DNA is TGTGCCAGCAGCCTACGTGGTAGCGGGGGCGATGAGCAGTTCTTC. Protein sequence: CASSLRGSGGDEQFF.

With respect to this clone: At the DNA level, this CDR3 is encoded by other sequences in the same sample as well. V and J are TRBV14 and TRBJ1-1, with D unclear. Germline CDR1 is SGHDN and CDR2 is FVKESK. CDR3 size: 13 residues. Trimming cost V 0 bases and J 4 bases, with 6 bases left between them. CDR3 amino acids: CASSQDLGTEAFF. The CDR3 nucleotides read TGTGCCAGCAGCCAAGATTTAGGCACTGAAGCTTTCTTT.

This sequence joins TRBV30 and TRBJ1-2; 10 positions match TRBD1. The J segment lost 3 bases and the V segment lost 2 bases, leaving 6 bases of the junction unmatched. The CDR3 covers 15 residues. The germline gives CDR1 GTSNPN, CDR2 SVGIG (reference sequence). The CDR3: CAWSPPGQGHYGYTF. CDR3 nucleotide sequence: TGTGCCTGGAGTCCACCGGGACAGGGGCACTATGGCTACACCTTC. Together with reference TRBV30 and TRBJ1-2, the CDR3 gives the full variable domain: SQTIHQWPATLVQPVGSPLSLECTVEGTSNPNLYWYRQAAGRGLQLLFYSVGIGQISSEVPQNLSASRPQDRQFILSSKKLLLSDSGFYLCAWSPPGQGHYGYTFGSGTRLTVV.

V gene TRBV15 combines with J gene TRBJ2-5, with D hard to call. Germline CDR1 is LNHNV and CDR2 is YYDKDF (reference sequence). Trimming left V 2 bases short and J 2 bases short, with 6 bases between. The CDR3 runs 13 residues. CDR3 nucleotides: TGTGCCACCAGCAGACGGATTCAAGAGACCCAGTACTTC. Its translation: CATSRRIQETQYF.